A selection of T cell receptor beta chains follows, all from one sample in a study of OX40 agonist ivuxolimab in advanced cancers. Using immunoSEQ multiplex PCR, the repertoire was profiled, and TCRdb retains in-frame clones only, with some absent. The table has roughly 49,000 clones, 84% seen once; the top ten hold about 2.9%. This specimen consisted of CD4+ or CD8+ T cells sorted from blood, obtained in a trial of the OX40 agonist ivuxolimab. The receptors derive from an adult with an advanced solid tumor such as melanoma, head and neck, liver or kidney cancer. Both conserved end residues are part of each CDR3. A D gene is named only where the DNA matches it firmly. The size of a clone is reported for some rows only, either as once, few or many, or as a class for expanded clones.

>-|-|TRBV7-7|TRBJ2-7
CASSDLGSPYEQYF
TGTGCCAGCAGCGATCTAGGATCCCCCTACGAGCAGTACTTC
>-|-|TRBV6-6|TRBJ2-5
CASSYSRGGQETQYF
TGTGCCAGCAGTTACTCGAGGGGGGGGCAAGAGACCCAGTACTTC
>-|-|TRBV5-1|TRBJ1-1
CASSLDGRNTEAFF
TGCGCCAGCAGCTTGGATGGACGGAACACTGAAGCTTTCTTT
>-|-|TRBV5-1|TRBJ1-1
CASSSGTLGTEAFF
TGCGCCAGCAGCAGCGGGACCTTAGGGACTGAAGCTTTCTTT
>TRBD1|-|TRBV9|TRBJ2-2
CASSVVTGGYTGELFF
TGTGCCAGCAGCGTAGTAACAGGGGGCTACACCGGGGAGCTGTTTTTT
>-|-|TRBV30|TRBJ2-7
CAWSRQNHSYEQYF
TGTGCCTGGAGTAGACAGAACCACTCCTACGAGCAGTACTTC
>TRBD2|-|TRBV7-2|TRBJ2-5
CASSKRLAKETQYF
TGTGCCAGCAGCAAGCGACTAGCGAAAGAGACCCAGTACTTC
>TRBD1|-|TRBV9|TRBJ2-2
CASSVRDRNTGELFF
TGTGCCAGCAGCGTCCGGGACAGGAACACCGGGGAGCTGTTTTTT
>TRBD1|-|TRBV11-3|TRBJ2-1
CASSLGTGGDGYNEQFF
TGTGCCAGCAGCTTAGGTACAGGGGGCGATGGGTACAATGAGCAGTTCTTC
>TRBD1|-|TRBV29-1|TRBJ2-7
CSAGTGLREQYF
TGCAGCGCAGGGACAGGGTTGAGGGAGCAGTACTTC
>TRBD1|-|TRBV18|TRBJ2-7
CASSLETGALYEQYF
TGTGCCAGCTCCCTGGAAACAGGGGCGTTATACGAGCAGTACTTC
>-|-|TRBV5-1|TRBJ1-1
CASSLVELDLWGEAFF
TGCGCCAGCAGCTTGGTGGAGCTCGACCTCTGGGGTGAAGCTTTCTTT
>-|-|TRBV7-8|TRBJ1-2
CASSFSRGMGGYTF
TGTGCCAGCAGCTTTTCTAGGGGGATGGGTGGCTACACCTTC
>TRBD2|-|TRBV2|TRBJ2-1
CASSVEASGVSYNEQFF
TGTGCCAGCAGTGTGGAGGCTAGCGGGGTCTCCTACAATGAGCAGTTCTTC
>TRBD2|few|TRBV5-1|TRBJ2-6
CASSRGLAGGSGANVLTF
TGCGCCAGCAGCCGGGGACTAGCGGGGGGCTCTGGGGCCAACGTCCTGACTTTC
>-|few|TRBV6-6|TRBJ1-1
CASSYEKLLKNTEAFF
TGTGCCAGCAGTTACGAGAAGCTATTGAAGAACACTGAAGCTTTCTTT
>TRBD2|-|TRBV15|TRBJ2-2
CATSKRGGTSRPGELFF
TGTGCCACCAGCAAAAGGGGGGGGACTAGCAGGCCCGGGGAGCTGTTTTTT
>TRBD1|-|TRBV5-4|TRBJ1-2
CASSQTGYGYTF
TGTGCCAGCAGCCAGACAGGGTACGGCTACACCTTC
>-|-|TRBV7-8|TRBJ2-6
CASSSSTGANVLTF
TGTGCCAGCAGTAGCTCGACTGGGGCCAACGTCCTGACTTTC
>-|-|TRBV18|TRBJ2-5
CASSPQSVETQYF
TGTGCCAGCTCACCACAGTCGGTAGAGACCCAGTACTTC
>TRBD1|once|TRBV19|TRBJ1-2
CASSIGDRRYGYTF
TGTGCCAGTAGTATAGGGGACAGGCGCTATGGCTACACCTTC
>-|-|TRBV18|TRBJ1-2
CASSPPPGGGYTF
TGTGCCAGCTCACCACCACCGGGCGGCGGCTACACCTTC
>-|-|TRBV6-5|TRBJ2-3
CASSPSGGVGTQYF
TGTGCCAGCAGTCCTTCAGGCGGGGTCGGGACGCAGTATTTT
>-|-|TRBV11-3|TRBJ2-3
CASSLARTRSTDTQYF
TGTGCCAGCAGCTTAGCCAGGACAAGAAGCACAGATACGCAGTATTTT
>-|-|TRBV9|TRBJ2-3
CASSVAGTYLDTQYF
TGTGCCAGCAGCGTAGCTGGGACATATTTAGATACGCAGTATTTT
>-|-|TRBV11-3|TRBJ2-1
CASSLGPGIDLGEQFF
TGTGCCAGCAGCTTAGGCCCCGGGATCGATCTGGGGGAGCAGTTCTTC
>-|-|TRBV11-2|TRBJ2-7
CASSLVGQNEQYF
TGTGCCAGCAGCTTAGTAGGTCAGAACGAGCAGTACTTC
>-|-|TRBV2|TRBJ2-5
CASSEIGTAVQETQYF
TGTGCCAGCAGTGAAATTGGGACGGCCGTACAAGAGACCCAGTACTTC
>-|-|TRBV19|TRBJ1-5
CASTPRGGIGVSGNQPQHF
TGTGCCAGTACCCCACGGGGGGGGATTGGAGTTTCAGGCAATCAGCCCCAGCATTTT
>-|-|TRBV7-8|TRBJ2-7
CASSLGRGGEQYF
TGTGCCAGCAGCTTGGGCAGGGGTGGCGAGCAGTACTTC
>-|once|TRBV7-3|TRBJ2-5
CASSLRGSEETQYF
TGTGCCAGCAGCTTAAGGGGTTCGGAGGAGACCCAGTACTTC
>TRBD1|-|TRBV5-6|TRBJ1-6
CASSPGTAFYNSPLHF
TGTGCCAGCAGCCCTGGGACAGCTTTCTATAATTCACCCCTCCACTTT
>TRBD2|-|TRBV7-2|TRBJ2-7
CASRPSGGAREQYF
TGTGCCAGCAGGCCTAGCGGGGGGGCGAGGGAGCAGTACTTC
>TRBD1|-|TRBV18|TRBJ1-5
CASSPGQVNNQPQHF
TGTGCCAGCTCACCGGGACAGGTAAACAATCAGCCCCAGCATTTT
>-|-|TRBV2|TRBJ2-6
CASTTLGGASGANVLTF
TGTGCCAGCACCACCTTGGGGGGCGCGTCTGGGGCCAACGTCCTGACTTTC
>-|-|TRBV2|TRBJ2-5
CASYQGRGGGETQYF
TGTGCCAGTTATCAGGGGCGCGGTGGGGGCGAGACCCAGTACTTC
>-|-|TRBV25-1|TRBJ2-2
CASKRTPTGELFF
TGTGCCAGCAAACGGACACCCACCGGGGAGCTGTTTTTT
>TRBD1|-|TRBV19|TRBJ1-2
CASSLPQQGANYGYTF
TGTGCCAGTAGTCTTCCCCAACAGGGGGCGAACTATGGCTACACCTTC
>-|few|TRBV5-6|TRBJ1-5
CASSSTGTDSNQPQHF
TGTGCCAGCAGTTCTACAGGGACGGATAGCAATCAGCCCCAGCATTTT
>TRBD1|-|TRBV5-4|TRBJ1-6
CASSPTGGGLPLHF
TGTGCCAGCAGCCCCACAGGGGGTGGGCTTCCCCTCCACTTT
>-|-|TRBV19|TRBJ1-1
CASRVGGVNTEAFF
TGTGCCAGTAGGGTCGGGGGTGTGAACACTGAAGCTTTCTTT
>-|medium-sized|TRBV10-3|TRBJ1-1
CAISDGIPEAFF
TGTGCCATCAGTGATGGGATCCCTGAAGCTTTCTTT
>TRBD2|-|TRBV11-3|TRBJ2-5
CASSLGRAQETQYF
TGTGCCAGCAGCCTTGGGAGGGCCCAAGAGACCCAGTACTTC
>TRBD1|medium-sized|TRBV7-9|TRBJ1-4
CASSPIQGEGKLFF
TGTGCCAGCAGCCCAATTCAGGGGGAGGGAAAACTGTTTTTT
>-|-|TRBV6-1|TRBJ2-2
CASSEARAGELFF
TGTGCCAGCAGTGAAGCGCGGGCCGGGGAGCTGTTTTTT